The clone carrying this T cell receptor beta chain was picked up one time. No antigen is known for it. These data originate in a study of blood T cells in healthy people across ages. Study results and limitations: Long-lived donors exceeded aged donors in naive CD4+ cells and diversity.

Then a second PCR, running roughly 6 to 12 cycles, was carried out with a sample-barcoded 5' primer and a J-beta primer mix. TCRdb independently ran MiXCR on the 5' RACE reads; one entry per CDR3 protein. In the table there are about 720,000 distinct CDR3 sequences, 20% to 25% of which are singletons. The CDR3 has 14 amino acids. Germline CDR1 reads SEHNR; CDR2 reads FQNEAQ (reference sequence). Trimming removed 5 bases from V and 2 bases from J, with 12 bases in between. These same data were also listed under a study on T cells of mothers and their children.

The sequencing sample was made of blood. The genes are TRBV7-9 and TRBJ1-2, with D uncertain. This receptor was identified in a boy aged 5-17 years in good health. DNA for the CDR3: TGTGCCAGCAGCCCCCTAGCCCTGAACTATGGCTACACCTTC. Residues: CASSPLALNYGYTF.